This section outlines one T cell receptor (beta chain) sequence together with its context. Its specificity is unknown. The entry originates in a study of glioma-infiltrating T cells. Whole-study results and caveats: Gliomas, especially low-grade, showed above-expected tissue-blood divergence; non-neoplastic patients showed below. Tissue and blood shared very few CDR3 sequences.

TCR alpha and beta CDR3 regions were amplified from RNA using iRepertoire nested multiplex PCR. Tissue mRNA or PBMC total RNA, 100-400 ng, went into one-step reverse transcription and amplification. MiXCR was run by TCRdb on the multiplex PCR reads, yielding one entry per CDR3 protein. The table has roughly 130,000 distinct CDR3 sequences, around 25% seen once. This CDR3 is 15 amino acids long. V lost 6 bases, J lost 7 bases, and 13 bases stayed unmatched. Germline loops: CDR1 DFQATT, CDR2 SNEGSKA (reference sequence). The sequence was collected from a human donor with low-grade glioma or glioblastoma, undergoing nonglioma brain surgery, or in good health (not recorded which). The V and J genes are TRBV20-1 and TRBJ2-1; TRBD1 matches 9 bases. Sequenced: glioma tissue, nonneoplastic brain tissue, or PBMCs (not recorded which). In nucleotides, the CDR3 is TGCAGTGCCCGGGCGTCCGGACAGGGGTGGAATGAGCAGTTCTTC. Translation: CSARASGQGWNEQFF.